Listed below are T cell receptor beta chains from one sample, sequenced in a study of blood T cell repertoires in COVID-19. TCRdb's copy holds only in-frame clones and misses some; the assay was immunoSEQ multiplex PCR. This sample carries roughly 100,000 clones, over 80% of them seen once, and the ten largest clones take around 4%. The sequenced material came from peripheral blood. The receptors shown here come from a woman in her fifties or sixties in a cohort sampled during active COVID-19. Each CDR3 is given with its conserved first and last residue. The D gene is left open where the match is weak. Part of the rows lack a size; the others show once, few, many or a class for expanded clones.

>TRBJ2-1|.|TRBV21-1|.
CASSGTSGRGNEQFF
TGTGCCAGCAGCGGGACTAGCGGGAGGGGTAATGAGCAGTTCTTC
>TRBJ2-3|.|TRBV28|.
CASSRGWADTQYF
TGTGCCAGCAGCCGAGGGTGGGCAGATACGCAGTATTTT
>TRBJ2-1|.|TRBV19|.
CASSPSTLVYNEQFF
TGTGCCAGTAGTCCCTCTACCTTAGTGTACAATGAGCAGTTCTTC
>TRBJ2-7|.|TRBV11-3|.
CASAPRLNPYEQYF
TGTGCCAGCGCTCCCAGGCTGAATCCCTACGAGCAGTACTTC
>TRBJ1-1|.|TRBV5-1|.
CASSQLPGQNTEAFF
TGCGCCAGCAGCCAACTACCGGGTCAGAACACTGAAGCTTTCTTT
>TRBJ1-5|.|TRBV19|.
CASSMGQGFGGNQPQHF
TGTGCCAGTAGTATGGGCCAGGGGTTTGGAGGCAATCAGCCCCAGCATTTT
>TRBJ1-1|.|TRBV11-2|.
CASSFLPNTEAFF
TGTGCCAGCAGCTTTCTCCCGAACACTGAAGCTTTCTTT
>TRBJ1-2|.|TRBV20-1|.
CSAIQGGGYTF
TGCAGTGCTATCCAAGGAGGCGGCTACACCTTC
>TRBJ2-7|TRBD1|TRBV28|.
CASSPTQDRGYEQYF
TGTGCCAGCAGTCCTACTCAGGACAGGGGCTACGAGCAGTACTTC
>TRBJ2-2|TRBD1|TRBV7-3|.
CASSLTMGTGNTGELFF
TGTGCCAGCAGCTTAACTATGGGGACAGGGAACACCGGGGAGCTGTTTTTT
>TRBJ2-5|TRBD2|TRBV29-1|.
CSVDGTSGVGLETQYF
TGCAGCGTTGATGGGACTAGCGGGGTAGGCCTGGAGACCCAGTACTTC
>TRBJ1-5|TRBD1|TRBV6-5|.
CASSRAGTGEAVQHF
TGTGCCAGCAGTCGAGCGGGGACAGGGGAGGCGGTCCAGCATTTT
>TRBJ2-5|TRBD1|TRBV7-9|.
CASSLGDRGKRGKETQYF
TGTGCCAGCAGCTTAGGTGACAGGGGGAAAAGGGGCAAAGAGACCCAGTACTTC
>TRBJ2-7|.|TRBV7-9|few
CASSIGTNPTYEQYF
TGTGCCAGCAGCATCGGGACAAACCCTACCTACGAGCAGTACTTC
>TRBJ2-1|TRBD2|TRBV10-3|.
CAISEWLADNEQFF
TGTGCCATCAGTGAATGGCTAGCGGACAATGAGCAGTTCTTC
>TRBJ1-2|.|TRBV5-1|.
CASGDGDYGYTF
TGCGCCAGCGGCGACGGGGACTATGGCTACACCTTC
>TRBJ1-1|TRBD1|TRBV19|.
CASSIQTGTRGEAFF
TGTGCCAGTAGTATCCAGACAGGGACCCGCGGTGAAGCTTTCTTT
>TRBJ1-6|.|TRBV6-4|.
CASSEAQGLYNSPLHF
TGTGCCAGCAGTGAAGCCCAGGGGCTGTATAATTCACCCCTCCACTTT
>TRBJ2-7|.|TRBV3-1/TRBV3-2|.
CASSQGGVFEQYF
TGTGCCAGCAGCCAAGGGGGAGTTTTCGAGCAGTACTTC
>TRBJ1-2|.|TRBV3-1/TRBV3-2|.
CASSHGRGKGGYTF
TGTGCCAGCAGCCACGGCAGGGGTAAAGGTGGCTACACCTTC
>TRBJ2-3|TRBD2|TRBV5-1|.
CASSLGGRASDTQYF
TGCGCCAGCAGCTTGGGCGGGAGGGCCTCAGATACGCAGTATTTT
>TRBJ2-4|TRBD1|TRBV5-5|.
CASSPPGQLAKNIQYF
TGTGCCAGCAGCCCTCCGGGACAGCTAGCCAAAAACATTCAGTACTTC
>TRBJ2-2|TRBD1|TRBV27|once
CASSSVGTGLTGELFF
TGTGCCAGCAGTTCGGTTGGGACAGGGCTTACCGGGGAGCTGTTTTTT
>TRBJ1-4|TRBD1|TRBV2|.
CASSDPPRTGINEKLFF
TGTGCCAGCAGTGATCCCCCCAGGACAGGGATTAATGAAAAACTGTTTTTT
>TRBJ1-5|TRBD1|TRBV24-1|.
CATSEGQGAFQPQHF
TGTGCCACCAGTGAGGGACAGGGGGCTTTTCAGCCCCAGCATTTT
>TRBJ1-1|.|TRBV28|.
CASGGQIPMNTEAFF
TGTGCCAGCGGCGGACAGATTCCAATGAACACTGAAGCTTTCTTT
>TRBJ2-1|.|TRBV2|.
CASKGQTYNEQFF
TGTGCCAGCAAGGGGCAGACCTACAATGAGCAGTTCTTC
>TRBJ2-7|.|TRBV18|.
CASSASRENFYGGLPYEQYF
TGTGCCAGCTCAGCTTCACGGGAGAATTTTTACGGGGGACTCCCCTACGAGCAGTACTTC
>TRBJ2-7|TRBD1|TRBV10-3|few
CAIRGDRRYEQYF
TGTGCCATCAGGGGGGACAGGAGGTACGAGCAGTACTTC
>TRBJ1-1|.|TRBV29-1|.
CSGGSGLAGEAFF
TGCAGTGGGGGGAGCGGCCTTGCTGGTGAAGCTTTCTTT